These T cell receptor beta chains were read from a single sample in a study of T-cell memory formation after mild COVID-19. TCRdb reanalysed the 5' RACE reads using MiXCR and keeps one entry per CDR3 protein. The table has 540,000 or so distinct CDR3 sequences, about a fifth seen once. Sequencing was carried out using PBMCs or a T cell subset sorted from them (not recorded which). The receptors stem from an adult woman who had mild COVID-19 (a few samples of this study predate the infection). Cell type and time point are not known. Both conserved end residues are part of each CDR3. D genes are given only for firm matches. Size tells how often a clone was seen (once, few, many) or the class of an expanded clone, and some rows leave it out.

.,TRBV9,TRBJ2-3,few,TGTGCCAGCAGCGTAGACCTCAGTATAGTTACGCAGTATTTT,CASSVDLSIVTQYF
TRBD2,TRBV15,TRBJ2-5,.,TGTGCCACCAGCAGAGATCTCGGGGAGGGGGAGACCCAGTACTTC,CATSRDLGEGETQYF
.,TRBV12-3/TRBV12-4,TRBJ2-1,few,TGTGCCAGCAGCTTTTATGGGGGTGAGCAGTTCTTC,CASSFYGGEQFF
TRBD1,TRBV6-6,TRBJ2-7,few,TGTGCCAGCAGTTACACAGGGGTCCTAGACGAGCAGTACTTC,CASSYTGVLDEQYF
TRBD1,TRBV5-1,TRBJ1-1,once,TGCGCCAGCAGCGCGGGACAGGTCGACACTGAAGCTTTCTTT,CASSAGQVDTEAFF
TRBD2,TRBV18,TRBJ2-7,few,TGTGCCAGCTCACCACGACTAGCGGACTCCTACGAGCAGTACTTC,CASSPRLADSYEQYF
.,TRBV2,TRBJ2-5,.,TGTGCCAGCACGAGGCATGCCCAGTACTTC,CASTRHAQYF
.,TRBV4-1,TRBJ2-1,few,TGCGCCAGCAGCCGCAGGGAATCCTACAATGAGCAGTTCTTC,CASSRRESYNEQFF
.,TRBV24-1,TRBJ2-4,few,TGTGCCACCAGTGATCCCACAGGGCCCAAAAACATTCAGTACTTC,CATSDPTGPKNIQYF
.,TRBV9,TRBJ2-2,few,TGTGCCAGCAGCGTATTAGTTGCCGGGGAGCTGTTTTTT,CASSVLVAGELFF
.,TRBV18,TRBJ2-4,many,TGTGCCAGCTCGCCAGAAAACATTCAGTACTTC,CASSPENIQYF
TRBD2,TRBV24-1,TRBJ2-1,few,TGTGCCACCAGTGATCCAGGACTAGCGGGGGGGCTCGAGCAGTTCTTC,CATSDPGLAGGLEQFF
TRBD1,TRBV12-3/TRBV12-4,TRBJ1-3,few,TGTGCCAGCAGGAGGAGGCCTCAGGGGGCGTCTGGAAACACCATATATTTT,CASRRRPQGASGNTIYF
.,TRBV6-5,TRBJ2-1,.,TGTGCCAGCAGCCTACCCGCTACGACCGGGGAGCAGTTCTTC,CASSLPATTGEQFF
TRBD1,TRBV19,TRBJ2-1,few,TGTGCCAGTAGTATGGGACAGGGGAGGAATGAGCAGTTCTTC,CASSMGQGRNEQFF
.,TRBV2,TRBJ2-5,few,TGTGCCAGCAGTAGAATGTTTGGGATCCAAGAGACCCAGTACTTC,CASSRMFGIQETQYF
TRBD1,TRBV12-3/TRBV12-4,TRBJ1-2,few,TGTGCCAGCCTTGACAGGGTGGACGGCTACACCTTC,CASLDRVDGYTF
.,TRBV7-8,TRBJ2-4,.,TGTGCCAGCAGCTTAGAGGAAAAGGGCATTCAGTACTTC,CASSLEEKGIQYF
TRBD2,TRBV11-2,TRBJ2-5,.,TGTGCCAGCAGCTTATTTCCGGCGGGGGGGCAAGAGACCCAGTACTTC,CASSLFPAGGQETQYF
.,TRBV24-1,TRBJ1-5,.,TGTGCCACCAGTGATATGGGACGTCCATGGCCCCAGCATTTT,CATSDMGRPWPQHF
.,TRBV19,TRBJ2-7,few,TGTGCCAGTAGTATAGTCAGCTCCTACGAGCAGTACTTC,CASSIVSSYEQYF
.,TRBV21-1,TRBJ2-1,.,TGTGCCAGCAAAACGGTCGGGGTTTGTTACAATGAGCAGTTCTTC,CASKTVGVCYNEQFF